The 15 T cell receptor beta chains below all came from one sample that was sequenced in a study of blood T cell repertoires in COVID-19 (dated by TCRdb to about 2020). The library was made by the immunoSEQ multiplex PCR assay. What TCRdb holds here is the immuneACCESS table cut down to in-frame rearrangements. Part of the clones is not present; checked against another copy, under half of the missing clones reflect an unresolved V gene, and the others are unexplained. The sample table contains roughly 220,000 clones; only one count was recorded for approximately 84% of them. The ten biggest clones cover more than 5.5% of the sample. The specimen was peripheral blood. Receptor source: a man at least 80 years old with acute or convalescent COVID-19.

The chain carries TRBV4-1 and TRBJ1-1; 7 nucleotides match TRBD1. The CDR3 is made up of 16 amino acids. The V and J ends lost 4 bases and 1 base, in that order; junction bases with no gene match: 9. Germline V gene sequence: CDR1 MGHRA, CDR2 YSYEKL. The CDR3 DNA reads TGCGCCAGCAGCCCCCGGGACAGAAATGGGAACACTGAAGCTTTCTTT. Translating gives CASSPRDRNGNTEAFF.

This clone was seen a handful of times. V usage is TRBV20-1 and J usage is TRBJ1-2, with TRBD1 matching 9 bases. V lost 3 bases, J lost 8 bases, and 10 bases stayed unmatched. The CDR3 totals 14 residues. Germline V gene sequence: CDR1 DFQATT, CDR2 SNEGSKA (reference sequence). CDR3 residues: CSASLSGTGIGYTF. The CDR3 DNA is TGCAGTGCTAGTCTTTCCGGGACAGGGATCGGCTACACCTTC.

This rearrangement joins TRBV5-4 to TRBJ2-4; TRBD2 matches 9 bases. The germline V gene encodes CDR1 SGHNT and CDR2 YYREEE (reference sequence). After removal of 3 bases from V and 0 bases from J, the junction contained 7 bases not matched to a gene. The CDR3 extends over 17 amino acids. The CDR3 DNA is TGTGCCAGCAGCTCAATGACTAGCGGCCTAGCCAAAAACATTCAGTACTTC. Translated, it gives CASSSMTSGLAKNIQYF.

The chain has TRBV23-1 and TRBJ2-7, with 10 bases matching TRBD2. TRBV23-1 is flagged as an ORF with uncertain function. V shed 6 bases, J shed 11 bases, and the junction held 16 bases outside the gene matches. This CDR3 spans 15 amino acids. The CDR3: CASRKRAGLAASKYF. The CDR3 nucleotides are TGCGCCAGCAGGAAACGAGCCGGACTAGCGGCTTCAAAGTACTTC.

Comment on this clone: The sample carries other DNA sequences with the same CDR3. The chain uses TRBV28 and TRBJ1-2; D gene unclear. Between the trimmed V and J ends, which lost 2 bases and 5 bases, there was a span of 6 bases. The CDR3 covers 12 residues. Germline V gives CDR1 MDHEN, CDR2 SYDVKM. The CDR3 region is CASSLGPYGYTF. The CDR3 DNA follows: TGTGCCAGCAGTTTAGGCCCGTATGGCTACACCTTC.

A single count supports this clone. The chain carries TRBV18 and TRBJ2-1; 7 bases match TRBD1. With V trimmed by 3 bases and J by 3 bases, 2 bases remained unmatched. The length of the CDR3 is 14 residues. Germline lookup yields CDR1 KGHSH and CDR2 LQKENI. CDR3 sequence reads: CASSPQGVYNEQFF. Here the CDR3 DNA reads TGTGCCAGCTCACCTCAGGGGGTCTACAATGAGCAGTTCTTC.

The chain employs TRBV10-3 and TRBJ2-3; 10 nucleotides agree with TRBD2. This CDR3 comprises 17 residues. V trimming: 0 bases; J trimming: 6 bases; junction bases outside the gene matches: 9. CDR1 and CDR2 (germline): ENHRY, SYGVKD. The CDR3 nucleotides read TGTGCCATCAGTGAGTCAGGGGTAGCGGGAGGTGCGGATACGCAGTATTTT. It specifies CAISESGVAGGADTQYF.

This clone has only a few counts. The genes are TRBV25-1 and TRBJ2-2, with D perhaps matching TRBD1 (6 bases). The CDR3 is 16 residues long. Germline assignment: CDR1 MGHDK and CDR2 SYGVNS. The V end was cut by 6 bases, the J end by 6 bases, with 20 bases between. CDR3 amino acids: CASRVPGALGAGELFF. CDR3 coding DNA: TGTGCCAGCAGGGTTCCAGGGGCACTCGGAGCCGGGGAGCTGTTTTTT.

The CDR3 DNA sequence: TGTGCCAGCAGTTTGGGCCTTATGAGGAACACTGAAGCTTTCTTT. This encodes CASSLGLMRNTEAFF. The rearrangement uses TRBV27 and TRBJ1-1; D is uncertain. CDR3 length: 15 amino acids. Germline V gene data show CDR1 as MNHEY and CDR2 as SMNVEV (reference sequence). V dropped 3 bases and J dropped 1 base, with 12 bases sitting between them.

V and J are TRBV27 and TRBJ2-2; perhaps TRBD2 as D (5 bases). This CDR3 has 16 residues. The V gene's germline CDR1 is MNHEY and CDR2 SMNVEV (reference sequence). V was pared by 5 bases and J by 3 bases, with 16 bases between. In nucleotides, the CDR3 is TGTGCCAGCAGTCTCACCCACTCGGACTACACCGGGGAGCTGTTTTTT. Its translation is CASSLTHSDYTGELFF.

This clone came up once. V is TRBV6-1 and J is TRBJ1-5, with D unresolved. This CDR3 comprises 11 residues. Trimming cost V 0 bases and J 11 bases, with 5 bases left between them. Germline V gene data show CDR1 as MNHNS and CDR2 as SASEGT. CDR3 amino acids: CASSEARAQHF. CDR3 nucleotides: TGTGCCAGCAGTGAAGCGCGGGCCCAGCATTTT.

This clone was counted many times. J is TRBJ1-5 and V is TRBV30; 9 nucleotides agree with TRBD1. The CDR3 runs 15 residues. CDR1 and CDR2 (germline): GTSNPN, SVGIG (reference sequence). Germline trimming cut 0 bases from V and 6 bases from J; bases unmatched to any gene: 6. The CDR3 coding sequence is TGTGCCTGGAGTGTAGGGACAGGGATTCGTCAGCCCCAGCATTTT. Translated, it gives CAWSVGTGIRQPQHF. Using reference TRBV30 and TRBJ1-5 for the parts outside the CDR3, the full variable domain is SQTIHQWPATLVQPVGSPLSLECTVEGTSNPNLYWYRQAAGRGLQLLFYSVGIGQISSEVPQNLSASRPQDRQFILSSKKLLLSDSGFYLCAWSVGTGIRQPQHFGDGTRLSIL.

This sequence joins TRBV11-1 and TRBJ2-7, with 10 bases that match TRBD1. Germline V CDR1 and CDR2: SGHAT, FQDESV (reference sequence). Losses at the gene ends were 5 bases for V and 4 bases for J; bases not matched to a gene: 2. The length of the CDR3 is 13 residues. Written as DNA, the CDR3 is TGTGCCAGCAGCCCGGGACAGGGGTACGAGCAGTACTTC. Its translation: CASSPGQGYEQYF.

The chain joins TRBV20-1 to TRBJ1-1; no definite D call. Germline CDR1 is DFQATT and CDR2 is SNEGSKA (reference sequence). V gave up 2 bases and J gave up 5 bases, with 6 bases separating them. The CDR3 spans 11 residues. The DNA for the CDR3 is TGCAGTGCTAGACAGTATACTGAAGCTTTCTTT. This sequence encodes CSARQYTEAFF.

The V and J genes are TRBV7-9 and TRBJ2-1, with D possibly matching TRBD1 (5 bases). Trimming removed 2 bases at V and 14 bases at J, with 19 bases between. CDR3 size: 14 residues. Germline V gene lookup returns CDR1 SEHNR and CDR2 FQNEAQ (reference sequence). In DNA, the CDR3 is TGTGCCAGCAGCTTACTAGGCCAGGGAAGGTCGGAGTTCTTC. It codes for CASSLLGQGRSEFF. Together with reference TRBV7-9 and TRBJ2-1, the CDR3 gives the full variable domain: DTGVSQNPRHKITKRGQNVTFRCDPISEHNRLYWYRQTLGQGPEFLTYFQNEAQLEKSRLLSDRFSAERPKGSFSTLEIQRTEQGDSAMYLCASSLLGQGRSEFFGPGTRLTVL.